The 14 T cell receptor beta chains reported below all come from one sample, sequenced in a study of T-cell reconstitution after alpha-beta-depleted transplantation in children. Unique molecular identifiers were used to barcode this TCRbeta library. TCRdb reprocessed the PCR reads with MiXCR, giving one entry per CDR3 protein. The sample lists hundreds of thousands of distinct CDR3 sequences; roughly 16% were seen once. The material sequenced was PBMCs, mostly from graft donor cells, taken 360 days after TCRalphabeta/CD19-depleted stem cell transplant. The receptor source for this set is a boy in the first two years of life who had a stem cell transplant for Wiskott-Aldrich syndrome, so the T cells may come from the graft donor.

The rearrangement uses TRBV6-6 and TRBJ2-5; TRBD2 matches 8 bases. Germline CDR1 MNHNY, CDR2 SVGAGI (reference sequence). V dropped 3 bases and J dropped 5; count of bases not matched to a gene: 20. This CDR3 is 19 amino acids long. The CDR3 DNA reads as TGTGCCAGCAGTTATAGGACCCTCCCCCGGGGGGGGCAGGGTGAGACCCAGTACTTC. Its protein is CASSYRTLPRGGQGETQYF.

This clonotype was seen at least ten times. The CDR3 loop is CSARRLFTDTQYF. The DNA of the CDR3 is TGCAGCGCCCGACGGCTTTTCACAGATACGCAGTATTTT. The gene calls are TRBV29-1 and TRBJ2-3; D gene unclear. Germline loops: CDR1 SQVTM, CDR2 ANQGSEA. The CDR3 loop spans 13 amino acids. Trimming pared 7 bases from V and 2 bases from J, leaving 13 bases between.

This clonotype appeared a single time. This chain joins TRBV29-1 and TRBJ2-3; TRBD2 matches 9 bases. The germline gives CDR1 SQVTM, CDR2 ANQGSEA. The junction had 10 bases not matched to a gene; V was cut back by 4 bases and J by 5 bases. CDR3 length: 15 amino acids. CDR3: CSVGGSGGRRDTQYF. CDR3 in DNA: TGCAGCGTTGGGGGGAGCGGGGGGAGGAGAGATACGCAGTATTTT.

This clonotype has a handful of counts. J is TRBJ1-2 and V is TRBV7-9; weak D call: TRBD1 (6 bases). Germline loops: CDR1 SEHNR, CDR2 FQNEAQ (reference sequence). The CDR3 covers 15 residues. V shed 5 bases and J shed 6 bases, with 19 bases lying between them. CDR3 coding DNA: TGTGCCAGCAGCAATATCCCCATACAGGGACATGGCTACACCTTC. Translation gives CASSNIPIQGHGYTF.

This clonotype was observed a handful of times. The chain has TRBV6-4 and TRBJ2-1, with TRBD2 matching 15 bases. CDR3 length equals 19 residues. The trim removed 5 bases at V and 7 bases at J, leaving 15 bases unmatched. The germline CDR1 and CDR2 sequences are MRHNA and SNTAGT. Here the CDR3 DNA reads TGTGCCAGCAGTCACGGACTAGCGGGAGGGTCCGGCGTTTGGAATGAGCAGTTCTTC. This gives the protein CASSHGLAGGSGVWNEQFF.

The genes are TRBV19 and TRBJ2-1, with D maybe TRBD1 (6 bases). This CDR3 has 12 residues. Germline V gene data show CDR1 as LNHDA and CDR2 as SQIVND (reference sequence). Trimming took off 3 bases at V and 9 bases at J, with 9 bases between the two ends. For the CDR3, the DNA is TGTGCCAGTAGTATGACAGGTTTTGAGCAGTTCTTC. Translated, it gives CASSMTGFEQFF.

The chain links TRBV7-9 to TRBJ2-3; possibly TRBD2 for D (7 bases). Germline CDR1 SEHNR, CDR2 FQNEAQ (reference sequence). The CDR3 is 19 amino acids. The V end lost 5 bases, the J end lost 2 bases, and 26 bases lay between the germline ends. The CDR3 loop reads CASSPLSSGGPTTTDTQYF. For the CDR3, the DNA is TGTGCCAGCAGCCCTCTTTCCTCCGGGGGGCCGACGACCACAGATACGCAGTATTTT.

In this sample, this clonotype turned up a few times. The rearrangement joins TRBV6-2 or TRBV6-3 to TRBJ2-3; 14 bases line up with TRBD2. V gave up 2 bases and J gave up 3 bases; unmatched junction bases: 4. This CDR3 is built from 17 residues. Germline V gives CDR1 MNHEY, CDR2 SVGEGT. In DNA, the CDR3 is TGTGCCAGCAGTTACGGCGGGACTAGCGGGAGTACAGATACGCAGTATTTT. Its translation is CASSYGGTSGSTDTQYF.

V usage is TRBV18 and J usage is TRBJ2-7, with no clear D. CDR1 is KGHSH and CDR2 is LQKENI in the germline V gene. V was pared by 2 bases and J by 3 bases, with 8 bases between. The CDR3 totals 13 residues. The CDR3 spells CASSPTFRYEQYF. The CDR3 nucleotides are TGTGCCAGCTCACCAACTTTTCGCTACGAGCAGTACTTC.

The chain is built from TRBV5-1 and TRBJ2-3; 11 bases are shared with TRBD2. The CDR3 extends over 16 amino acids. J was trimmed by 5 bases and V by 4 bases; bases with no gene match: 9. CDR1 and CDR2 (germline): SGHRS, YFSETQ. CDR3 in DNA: TGCGCCAGCAGCCCCCTTAGCGGGGGGGTACGAGATACGCAGTATTTT. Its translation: CASSPLSGGVRDTQYF.

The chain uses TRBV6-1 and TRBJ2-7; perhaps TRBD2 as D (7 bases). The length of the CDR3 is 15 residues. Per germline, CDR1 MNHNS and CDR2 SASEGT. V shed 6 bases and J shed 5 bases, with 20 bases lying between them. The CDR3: CASSAPRGGGDEQYF. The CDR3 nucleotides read TGTGCCAGCAGCGCACCCCGGGGCGGGGGCGACGAGCAGTACTTC.

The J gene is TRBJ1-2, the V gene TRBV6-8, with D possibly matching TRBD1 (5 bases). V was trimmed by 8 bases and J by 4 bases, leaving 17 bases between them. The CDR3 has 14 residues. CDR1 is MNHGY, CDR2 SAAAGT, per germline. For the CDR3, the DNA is TGTGCCAGCCAAACTAGACAGCCGGCCTATGGCTACACCTTC. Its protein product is CASQTRQPAYGYTF.

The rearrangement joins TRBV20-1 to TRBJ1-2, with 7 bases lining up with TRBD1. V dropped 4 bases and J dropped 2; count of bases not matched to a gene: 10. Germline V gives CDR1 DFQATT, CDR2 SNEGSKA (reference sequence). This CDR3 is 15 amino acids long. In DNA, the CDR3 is TGCAGTGCTAAAACCCAGGGACAGCTAAACTATGGCTACACCTTC. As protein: CSAKTQGQLNYGYTF.

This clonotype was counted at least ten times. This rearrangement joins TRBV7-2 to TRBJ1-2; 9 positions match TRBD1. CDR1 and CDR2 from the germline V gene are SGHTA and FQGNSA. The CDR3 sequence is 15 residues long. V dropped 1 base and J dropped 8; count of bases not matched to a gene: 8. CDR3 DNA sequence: TGTGCCAGCAGCTTAGAACCGGGACAGGGAAGGGGCTACACCTTC. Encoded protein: CASSLEPGQGRGYTF.